This is a list of T cell receptor beta chains from one sample in a study of identical twins. TCRdb processed the 5' RACE reads anew with MiXCR; each CDR3 protein has one entry. The sample carries 300,000 to 350,000 distinct CDR3 sequences, roughly an eighth recorded once. The same sample was also studied in work on yellow fever vaccine responses in identical twins.

The sequencing sample was made of CD8+ T cells sorted from blood. The receptors here all came from a woman between 18 and 30 years old in good health. The CDR3 runs from the conserved cysteine through the conserved F or W. The D gene is left open where the match is weak. Rows give clone size only sometimes, using once, few, many, or a class for an expanded clone.

abundance,d_gene,v_gene,j_gene,CDR3aa,CDR3nt
.,TRBD1,TRBV2,TRBJ2-7,CASSGGQVSSYEQYF,TGTGCCAGCAGTGGGGGACAGGTGAGCTCCTACGAGCAGTACTTC
many,TRBD2,TRBV20-1,TRBJ2-2,CSATEAGEVGELFF,TGCAGTGCTACAGAAGCGGGAGAGGTCGGGGAGCTGTTTTTT
.,.,TRBV6-1,TRBJ2-3,CASSEWLLAGGSTDTQYF,TGTGCCAGCAGTGAATGGCTTCTCGCCGGGGGCAGCACAGATACGCAGTATTTT
.,.,TRBV28,TRBJ1-2,CASSSRTLRDHPYGYTF,TGTGCCAGCAGTTCTCGGACCCTCCGGGACCATCCCTATGGCTACACCTTC
many,TRBD2,TRBV10-2,TRBJ2-2,CAIRLAGGDTGELFF,TGCGCCATCAGACTAGCGGGGGGGGACACCGGGGAGCTGTTTTTT
.,.,TRBV29-1,TRBJ2-6,CSVESGFSGANVLTF,TGCAGCGTTGAGTCTGGGTTCTCTGGGGCCAACGTCCTGACTTTC
.,.,TRBV7-8,TRBJ2-7,CASRHTTTGGLYPYEQYF,TGTGCCAGCAGACATACAACAACTGGGGGCTTGTACCCCTACGAGCAGTACTTC
many,TRBD1,TRBV12-3/TRBV12-4,TRBJ2-2,CASSPRQGTNTGELFF,TGTGCCAGCAGCCCGAGACAGGGCACGAACACCGGGGAGCTGTTTTTT
.,TRBD2,TRBV5-1,TRBJ2-1,CASSLWGTSGGYNEQFF,TGCGCCAGCAGCTTGTGGGGAACTAGCGGGGGGTACAATGAGCAGTTCTTC
few,.,TRBV7-9,TRBJ1-1,CASSQKLSAFF,TGTGCCAGCAGCCAGAAGCTGTCAGCTTTCTTT
few,.,TRBV9,TRBJ2-5,CASSVGTGLTETQYF,TGTGCCAGCAGCGTAGGGACCGGCCTGACAGAGACCCAGTACTTC
few,.,TRBV4-1,TRBJ1-4,CASSQDGGYSEKLFF,TGCGCCAGCAGCCAAGATGGAGGATATAGTGAAAAACTGTTTTTT
few,.,TRBV7-8,TRBJ1-1,CASSLPGTRETEAFF,TGTGCCAGCAGCTTACCCGGGACACGAGAGACTGAAGCTTTCTTT
.,TRBD1,TRBV12-3/TRBV12-4,TRBJ1-4,CASSLSLAGQQVATNEKLFF,TGTGCCAGCAGTTTAAGTCTTGCGGGACAGCAAGTTGCAACTAATGAAAAACTGTTTTTT
few,.,TRBV5-5,TRBJ1-1,CASSLSVSEAFF,TGTGCCAGCAGCTTGAGTGTTTCTGAAGCTTTCTTT
few,TRBD1,TRBV5-5,TRBJ2-5,CASSLTLDRGSQETQYF,TGTGCCAGCAGCTTGACCCTGGACAGGGGGTCTCAAGAGACCCAGTACTTC
few,TRBD2,TRBV7-9,TRBJ2-7,CASSDLAGGPHEQYF,TGTGCCAGCAGCGATCTAGCGGGAGGGCCCCACGAGCAGTACTTC
.,.,TRBV7-9,TRBJ2-1,CASSPPRDSYNEQFF,TGTGCCAGCAGCCCTCCGAGGGATTCCTACAATGAGCAGTTCTTC
.,TRBD1,TRBV20-1,TRBJ1-4,CSAEGQGVFNEKLFF,TGCAGTGCTGAGGGACAGGGTGTATTTAATGAAAAACTGTTTTTT
few,TRBD1,TRBV11-1,TRBJ2-2,CASSLDRVEGPRRTGELFF,TGTGCCAGCAGCTTGGACAGGGTGGAGGGCCCTAGGAGGACCGGGGAGCTGTTTTTT
few,.,TRBV6-5,TRBJ1-1,CASSYGMNTEAFF,TGTGCCAGCAGTTATGGGATGAACACTGAAGCTTTCTTT
few,.,TRBV5-1,TRBJ2-3,CASSLDTSTDTQYF,TGCGCCAGCAGCTTGGACACTAGCACAGATACGCAGTATTTT
.,.,TRBV15,TRBJ2-2,CATSLERADPNRELFF,TGTGCCACCAGCTTAGAAAGGGCAGATCCCAACCGGGAGCTGTTTTTT
many,.,TRBV4-1,TRBJ1-1,CASSQGDQTTEAFF,TGCGCCAGCAGCCAAGGGGACCAGACGACTGAAGCTTTCTTT
few,.,TRBV12-3/TRBV12-4,TRBJ2-1,CASSLVAAYSYNEQFF,TGTGCCAGCAGTTTAGTGGCAGCCTACTCCTACAATGAGCAGTTCTTC
.,TRBD1,TRBV2,TRBJ2-5,CASTGQAHVFGETQYF,TGTGCCAGCACTGGACAGGCCCACGTCTTCGGTGAGACCCAGTACTTC
.,TRBD1,TRBV15,TRBJ1-1,CATSRDRDEAFF,TGTGCCACCAGCAGGGACAGGGACGAAGCTTTCTTT
.,TRBD2,TRBV12-3/TRBV12-4,TRBJ2-3,CASSFPYAGATDTQYF,TGTGCCAGCAGTTTTCCCTACGCGGGAGCTACAGATACGCAGTATTTT
.,.,TRBV28,TRBJ1-4,CASSPYPQRAGVKLFF,TGTGCCAGCAGTCCCTACCCCCAGAGGGCCGGGGTAAAACTGTTTTTT
.,.,TRBV12-5,TRBJ2-5,CASGLGGRETQYF,TGTGCTAGTGGTTTGGGGGGTCGAGAGACCCAGTACTTC
.,.,TRBV2,TRBJ1-2,CASRRTESANYGYTF,TGTGCCAGCAGGAGGACGGAGTCAGCTAACTATGGCTACACCTTC
few,TRBD1,TRBV20-1,TRBJ1-4,CSASNSQTGRYEKLFF,TGCAGTGCTAGCAACTCCCAGACAGGGAGGTATGAAAAACTGTTTTTT
.,TRBD2,TRBV2,TRBJ2-3,CASSETGLVRTDTQYF,TGTGCCAGCAGTGAAACGGGACTAGTGCGGACAGATACGCAGTATTTT
.,.,TRBV20-1,TRBJ1-6,CSAAGQHYNSPLHF,TGCAGTGCCGCCGGGCAGCATTATAATTCACCCCTCCACTTT
many,TRBD1,TRBV4-1,TRBJ1-5,CASSHKPGTGGGNQPQHF,TGCGCCAGCAGCCACAAACCCGGGACAGGGGGCGGCAATCAGCCCCAGCATTTT
few,TRBD2,TRBV7-8,TRBJ2-1,CASSLEPGTSARSYNEQFF,TGTGCCAGCAGCTTAGAACCCGGGACTAGCGCCCGCTCCTACAATGAGCAGTTCTTC
few,.,TRBV2,TRBJ2-7,CASRDALYEQYF,TGTGCCAGCCGGGACGCCTTGTACGAGCAGTACTTC
few,TRBD2,TRBV3-1,TRBJ2-1,CASSQVSAGGKKSSYNEQFF,TGTGCCAGCAGCCAAGTCTCCGCGGGGGGGAAAAAAAGCTCCTACAATGAGCAGTTCTTC
.,.,TRBV12-3/TRBV12-4,TRBJ2-2,CAGGVPGELFF,TGTGCCGGAGGGGTTCCCGGGGAGCTGTTTTTT
.,.,TRBV7-9,TRBJ1-1,CASSIPSRAGGNTEAFF,TGTGCCAGCAGCATACCCTCTCGCGCGGGAGGGAACACTGAAGCTTTCTTT
.,.,TRBV20-1,TRBJ2-2,CSARSSGGTGELFF,TGCAGTGCTAGATCGTCCGGGGGCACCGGGGAGCTGTTTTTT
.,TRBD1,TRBV7-9,TRBJ1-1,CASSSGTGAVEAFF,TGTGCCAGCAGCTCCGGGACAGGGGCGGTTGAAGCTTTCTTT
.,TRBD2,TRBV27,TRBJ2-3,CASSFWREDTDTQYF,TGTGCCAGCAGTTTTTGGCGGGAGGACACAGATACGCAGTATTTT
.,.,TRBV2,TRBJ2-7,CASSDGINLAYEQYF,TGTGCCAGCAGCGATGGGATCAATCTGGCCTACGAGCAGTACTTC
.,.,TRBV10-2,TRBJ2-5,CASSESELPTQETQYF,TGCGCCAGCAGTGAGTCGGAACTTCCCACCCAAGAGACCCAGTACTTC
few,.,TRBV5-1,TRBJ1-4,CASSLEGWATNEKLFF,TGCGCCAGCAGCTTGGAGGGATGGGCAACTAATGAAAAACTGTTTTTT
few,TRBD2,TRBV11-2,TRBJ2-1,CASSYRGGSYNEQFF,TGTGCCAGCAGCTACCGGGGGGGCTCGTACAATGAGCAGTTCTTC
few,TRBD2,TRBV10-3,TRBJ2-2,CAISSAGANGELFF,TGTGCCATCTCCTCTGCGGGAGCGAACGGGGAGCTGTTTTTT
few,TRBD2,TRBV20-1,TRBJ2-5,CSARDGGTSGPYQETQYF,TGCAGTGCTAGAGATGGGGGGACTAGCGGGCCGTACCAAGAGACCCAGTACTTC
.,.,TRBV28,TRBJ2-5,CASSLGTSRRETQYF,TGTGCCAGCAGCCTAGGGACATCCCGGCGGGAGACCCAGTACTTC
many,.,TRBV12-3/TRBV12-4,TRBJ2-2,CASSRRQGVRLAGWTGELFF,TGTGCCAGCAGTAGGAGACAGGGGGTTCGACTAGCGGGTTGGACCGGGGAGCTGTTTTTT
few,.,TRBV27,TRBJ1-1,CASTTYGDTEAFF,TGTGCCAGCACAACTTACGGGGACACTGAAGCTTTCTTT